Below, one T cell receptor beta chain is given with its context. The antigen is not known. The data belong to a study of cytomegalovirus exposure and HLA in healthy donors. Study results and caveats: It was 150 to 200 TCR beta chains that were listed as cytomegalovirus-associated. Presence/absence analyses rested on an assumption that sequencing depth was roughly uniform across donors. Sequencing likely produced, as an artifact, a cluster of highly shared sequence variants.

PCR involved 60 Vbeta and 13 Jbeta primers. The repertoire was sequenced with immunoSEQ multiplex PCR; TCRdb's copy has only in-frame clones and lacks some. The table records about 120,000 clones, around four fifths of them present only once. The CDR3 totals 15 residues. Looked up from germline, CDR1 is SGHTA and CDR2 is FQGNSA. Germline trimming cut 4 bases from V and 5 bases from J; bases unmatched to any gene: 6. The chain recombines TRBV7-2 with TRBJ2-7; 12 bases align to TRBD2. This TCR was sampled from a male donor in good health and CMV-seropositive. The sequenced material came from PBMCs. For the CDR3, the DNA is TGTGCCAGCAGCTCCCAGACTAGCGGGAGAAACGAGCAGTACTTC. It specifies CASSSQTSGRNEQYF.